The clone carrying this T cell receptor beta chain has only a few counts. Its specificity is not known. Germline-derived CDR1 and CDR2 are SGHRS and YFSETQ. V was trimmed by 1 base and J by 8 bases, leaving 15 bases between them. The CDR3 is 14 amino acids. This entry is derived from a study of identical twins. Findings and limits, study-wide: Monozygotic twins shared more out-of-frame TCR alpha than recombination models predicted. Twins shared beta out-of-frame sequences in excess, but this excess was weaker.

Template switching (which added a universal primer site) was used, and cDNA carried unique molecular identifiers. Using its own MiXCR run on the 5' RACE reads, TCRdb lists one record per CDR3 protein. The sample yields fewer than 250,000 distinct CDR3 sequences, roughly 10% seen once. Sequenced material: memory (CD45RO+) T cells sorted from blood. The chain combines TRBV5-1 with TRBJ1-1, with D maybe TRBD1 (6 bases). The receptor was derived from a woman under 30 in good health. CDR3 in amino acids: CASSLSSRGNEAFF. CDR3 DNA sequence: TGCGCCAGCAGCTTGTCCTCCAGGGGTAACGAAGCTTTCTTT.